This T cell receptor beta chain appears in the sequencing data of a study of blood T cell repertoires in COVID-19. The overall study: Acute and convalescent COVID-19 specimens originated in the United States, Italy and Spain. Sources were T cells, B-cell-depleted T cells, or PBMCs; the material itself was cDNA or gDNA.

Original processing methods: How many nucleated cells were present was estimated from reference gene primer amplification. The table came from immunoSEQ multiplex PCR; TCRdb's copy has only in-frame clones and leaves some out. That table supplies the V and J calls and clone size; D and trimming were determined from the DNA. The sample carries some 100,000 clones, about 90% recorded once. The CDR3 is made up of 15 amino acids. The germline CDR1 and CDR2 sequences are SGHVS and FQNEAQ. The V and J ends lost 2 bases and 1 base respectively, with 12 bases between them. Sequenced input: peripheral blood. The TCR was taken from a man under 40 in a cohort sampled during active COVID-19. The J gene is TRBJ2-7, the V gene TRBV7-8, with D perhaps matching TRBD2 (5 bases). As DNA, the CDR3 is TGTGCCAGCAGCTTACGGGAAGGGCAGTCCTACGAGCAGTACTTC. Translation gives CASSLREGQSYEQYF.